Here is one T cell receptor beta chain with its context. What it binds is not known. The donors, nominally healthy at sampling, likely had unrecorded immune exposures. Primers included in the PCR were 60 Vbeta and 13 Jbeta primers. Profiled with immunoSEQ multiplex PCR; TCRdb holds only in-frame clones, not every one. The table includes around 100,000 clones, around 83% detected once. These data come from a study of cytomegalovirus exposure and HLA in healthy donors. Losses at the gene ends were 4 bases for V and 3 bases for J; bases not matched to a gene: 5. The CDR3 is 16 amino acids. CDR1 and CDR2 from the germline V gene are MGHRA and YSYEKL. Notes on the study in general: For most TCR beta V segments, an earlier analysis put the productive rate at about 87% or about 30% of the time.

The sequence came from a man aged 25-40 years in good health and CMV-seronegative. The chain employs TRBV4-1 and TRBJ2-2; TRBD2 matches 10 bases. Specimen: PBMCs. CDR3 sequence: CASSRSAGGYTGELFF. The CDR3 DNA sequence: TGCGCCAGCAGCCGTTCAGCGGGGGGGTACACCGGGGAGCTGTTTTTT.